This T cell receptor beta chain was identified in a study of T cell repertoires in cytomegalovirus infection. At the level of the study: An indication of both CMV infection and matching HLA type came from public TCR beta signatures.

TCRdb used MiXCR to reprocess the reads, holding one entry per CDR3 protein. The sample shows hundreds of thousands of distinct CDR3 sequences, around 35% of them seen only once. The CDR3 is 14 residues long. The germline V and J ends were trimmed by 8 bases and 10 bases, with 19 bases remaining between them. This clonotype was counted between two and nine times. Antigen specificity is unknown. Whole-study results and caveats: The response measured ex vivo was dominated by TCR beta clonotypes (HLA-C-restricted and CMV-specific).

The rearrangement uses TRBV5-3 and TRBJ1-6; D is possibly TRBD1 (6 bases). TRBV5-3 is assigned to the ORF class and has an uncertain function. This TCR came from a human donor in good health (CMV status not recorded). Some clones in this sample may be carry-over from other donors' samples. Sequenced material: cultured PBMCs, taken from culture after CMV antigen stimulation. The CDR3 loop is CASSRPGEGSPLHF. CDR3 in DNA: TGTGCCAGCAGTAGGCCAGGGGAGGGCTCACCCCTCCACTTT.